This is a list of T cell receptor beta chains from one sample in a study of OX40 agonist ivuxolimab in advanced cancers. Measured with immunoSEQ multiplex PCR; TCRdb has only the in-frame clones, and not every one. This table has approximately 65,000 clones, roughly nine tenths appearing once. The sequenced sample was CD4+ or CD8+ T cells sorted from blood, obtained in a trial of the OX40 agonist ivuxolimab. The origin of the receptors is an adult with an advanced solid tumor such as melanoma, head and neck, liver or kidney cancer. Each CDR3 is given with its conserved first and last residue. A D gene is named only where the DNA matches it firmly.

CDR3 length: 16; D gene: NA; J gene: TRBJ2-7; V gene: TRBV5-5; CDR3 DNA: TGTGCCAGCAGCCGCGTTTTAGGTGGTCCGGAATACGAGCAGTACTTC; CDR3 protein: CASSRVLGGPEYEQYF
CDR3 length: 17; D gene: NA; J gene: TRBJ1-5; V gene: TRBV7-9; CDR3 DNA: TGTGCCAGCAGCTTAGCCGGCGCTTTCGGACGAGGAAAGCCCCAGCATTTT; CDR3 protein: CASSLAGAFGRGKPQHF
CDR3 length: 14; D gene: TRBD1; J gene: TRBJ1-6; V gene: TRBV9; CDR3 DNA: TGTGCCAGCAGCGTGACAGGGATTAATTCACCCCTCCACTTT; CDR3 protein: CASSVTGINSPLHF
CDR3 length: 15; D gene: NA; J gene: TRBJ1-1; V gene: TRBV29-1; CDR3 DNA: TGCAGCGTGGAGAAAACAGCAAGCTTGAACACTGAAGCTTTCTTT; CDR3 protein: CSVEKTASLNTEAFF
CDR3 length: 15; D gene: TRBD2; J gene: TRBJ2-2; V gene: TRBV6-5; CDR3 DNA: TGTGCCAGCAGTTCCACACTAGCGGGAGAGAGGGAGCTGTTTTTT; CDR3 protein: CASSSTLAGERELFF
CDR3 length: 16; D gene: NA; J gene: TRBJ1-4; V gene: TRBV7-2; CDR3 DNA: TGTGCCAGCAGCTCCAACCTTCCGAGTAACTATGAAAAACTGTTTTTT; CDR3 protein: CASSSNLPSNYEKLFF
CDR3 length: 12; D gene: NA; J gene: TRBJ2-1; V gene: TRBV2; CDR3 DNA: TGTGCCAGCAGCCATCCTCCGGGCGAGCAGTTCTTC; CDR3 protein: CASSHPPGEQFF
CDR3 length: 13; D gene: NA; J gene: TRBJ1-2; V gene: TRBV7-3; CDR3 DNA: TGTGCCAGCAGCGACACAGAGAACTATGGCTACACCTTC; CDR3 protein: CASSDTENYGYTF
CDR3 length: 16; D gene: NA; J gene: TRBJ2-7; V gene: TRBV19; CDR3 DNA: TGTGCCAGTAGTCCCGACGGGACTCGAGGGTCCTACGAGCAGTACTTC; CDR3 protein: CASSPDGTRGSYEQYF
CDR3 length: 13; D gene: TRBD1; J gene: TRBJ1-1; V gene: TRBV30; CDR3 DNA: TGTGCCTGGAGCGTGGACAGGGCCCCTGAAGCTTTCTTT; CDR3 protein: CAWSVDRAPEAFF
CDR3 length: 19; D gene: TRBD1; J gene: TRBJ1-2; V gene: TRBV10-1; CDR3 DNA: TGCGCCAGCAGTCTAAGAAGACCGGGACAGAACTTTTTGGACTATGGCTACACCTTC; CDR3 protein: CASSLRRPGQNFLDYGYTF
CDR3 length: 14; D gene: NA; J gene: TRBJ2-3; V gene: TRBV19; CDR3 DNA: TGTGCCACTCTCGACTCCGCTAGCACAGATACGCAGTATTTT; CDR3 protein: CATLDSASTDTQYF
CDR3 length: 14; D gene: TRBD1; J gene: TRBJ2-3; V gene: TRBV10-2; CDR3 DNA: TGCGCCAGCAGGATAACAGGGGGCACCGATACGCAGTATTTT; CDR3 protein: CASRITGGTDTQYF
CDR3 length: 14; D gene: NA; J gene: TRBJ2-7; V gene: TRBV5-1; CDR3 DNA: TGCGCCAGCAGCTTGTATTTAGCCTCCTACGAGCAGTACTTC; CDR3 protein: CASSLYLASYEQYF
CDR3 length: 13; D gene: NA; J gene: TRBJ1-5; V gene: TRBV6-1; CDR3 DNA: TGTGCCAGCAGTCCGGACAGCCTCCGGCCCCAGCATTTT; CDR3 protein: CASSPDSLRPQHF
CDR3 length: 15; D gene: TRBD1; J gene: TRBJ2-5; V gene: TRBV7-9; CDR3 DNA: TGTGCCAGCAGCCCCCTTGGACAGGGGCGAGAGACCCAGTACTTC; CDR3 protein: CASSPLGQGRETQYF
CDR3 length: 12; D gene: NA; J gene: TRBJ1-4; V gene: TRBV30; CDR3 DNA: TGTGCCTGGGGACAGTCTAATGAAAAACTGTTTTTT; CDR3 protein: CAWGQSNEKLFF
CDR3 length: 14; D gene: NA; J gene: TRBJ2-5; V gene: TRBV7-3; CDR3 DNA: TGTGCCAGCAGCCGCACAGGGATTGGGGAGACCCAGTACTTC; CDR3 protein: CASSRTGIGETQYF
CDR3 length: 12; D gene: NA; J gene: TRBJ2-7; V gene: TRBV11-1; CDR3 DNA: TGTGCCGGCAGCTTAGCACAGGGAAAGCAGTACTTC; CDR3 protein: CAGSLAQGKQYF
CDR3 length: 19; D gene: TRBD2; J gene: TRBJ2-4; V gene: TRBV5-1; CDR3 DNA: TGCGCCAGCAGCTTGTTTTTGGCTAGCGGTAGTGACGCCAAAAACATTCAGTACTTC; CDR3 protein: CASSLFLASGSDAKNIQYF
CDR3 length: 16; D gene: TRBD1; J gene: TRBJ1-5; V gene: TRBV5-1; CDR3 DNA: TGCGCCAGCAGCACAGGGGACAAAGGGGGCAATCAGCCCCAGCATTTT; CDR3 protein: CASSTGDKGGNQPQHF
CDR3 length: 12; D gene: NA; J gene: TRBJ2-3; V gene: TRBV10-1; CDR3 DNA: TGCGCCAGCAGTGACCGGTCTGATACGCAGTATTTT; CDR3 protein: CASSDRSDTQYF
CDR3 length: 14; D gene: NA; J gene: TRBJ2-7; V gene: TRBV7-9; CDR3 DNA: TGTGCCAGCAGTCCAACGGGCTACTCCTACGAGCAGTACTTC; CDR3 protein: CASSPTGYSYEQYF
CDR3 length: 10; D gene: NA; J gene: TRBJ1-2; V gene: TRBV30; CDR3 DNA: TGTGCCTGGGAAAGGGGTGGCTACACCTTC; CDR3 protein: CAWERGGYTF
CDR3 length: 15; D gene: TRBD1; J gene: TRBJ1-1; V gene: TRBV28; CDR3 DNA: TGTGCCAGCGGACAACCAGGGGGCGTTGGCACTGAAGCTTTCTTT; CDR3 protein: CASGQPGGVGTEAFF
CDR3 length: 14; D gene: NA; J gene: TRBJ2-3; V gene: TRBV2; CDR3 DNA: TGTGCCAGCATAGCCGCCTCGGGCCCAGATACGCAGTATTTT; CDR3 protein: CASIAASGPDTQYF
CDR3 length: 14; D gene: NA; J gene: TRBJ2-1; V gene: TRBV2; CDR3 DNA: TGTGCCAGCAGTGAGGGGCAAGCCGTCTATGAGCAGTTCTTC; CDR3 protein: CASSEGQAVYEQFF
CDR3 length: 12; D gene: TRBD2; J gene: TRBJ2-5; V gene: TRBV7-8; CDR3 DNA: TGTGCCAGCAGCTTCGGGGGGGAGACCCAGTACTTC; CDR3 protein: CASSFGGETQYF